This TCR beta chain was captured by sequencing in a study of beta chain features in type 1 diabetes. Findings and caveats of the study: The study found fewer insertions and more deletions at VDJ junctions in type 1 diabetes patients. For Type 1 diabetes patients, all four CD4+ subsets carried TCRB CDR3s that were moderately but significantly shorter. Whatever favoring of shorter templates PCR might show would apply equally to patients and controls. The study found that naive, central memory and Treg TCRB repertoires appeared more similar in patients than in healthy donors.

Expressed TCRB transcripts were sequenced because the entire RNA isolate underwent reverse transcription. TCRdb's table, derived via immunoSEQ multiplex PCR, lists solely in-frame clones and lacks some. Of nearly 700,000 clones in the sample, under 15% were seen once. The V gene lost 2 bases and the J gene lost 4 bases, with 9 bases spanning the gap. This CDR3 contains 13 residues. Germline assignment: CDR1 SGHTS and CDR2 YDEGEE. A few counts support this clone. As yet, its antigen is unknown. What was sequenced was naive CD4+ T cells from blood. The TCR comes from a man aged 18 to 30 with type 1 diabetes. The gene calls are TRBV5-8 and TRBJ2-5; tentatively, D is TRBD2 (5 bases). CDR3 in amino acids: CASSLEEVETQYF. The CDR3 DNA sequence: TGTGCCAGCAGCTTAGAGGAGGTAGAGACCCAGTACTTC.